A single T cell receptor beta chain is shown here with its context. This clone was recorded a few times. The specificity of this receptor is unknown. Per-nucleotide qualities are absent, and no much larger clonotype sits a single base away. The CDR3 regions of human TCRbeta chains were analyzed by immunosequencing. As for how the authors treated the data: TCRs in the repertoires were compared against a reference library of SARS-CoV-2-specific TCRs that had been generated with the MIRA antigen-specificity platform. Breadth meant the fraction of unique TCRs that were SARS-CoV-2-associated, whereas depth meant the fraction of total T cells that were SARS-CoV-2-associated. Using the MIRA data, every spike-specific TCR was mapped to the spike region that the TCR reacted to and assigned to either a CD4 or a CD8 class. Log10-transformed breadth and depth values were compared by one-way ANOVA with Sidak's multiple comparisons tests. Held by TCRdb, this immuneACCESS table contains in-frame sequences only and omits some clones. Under half of the omission traces to an unresolved V gene where checked; the cause of the rest is unknown. That table is the source of V, J and clone size, and D and trimming were worked out from the DNA. This sample holds 150,000 to 200,000 clones; under 95% were observed only once. The ten largest clones represent around 0.99% of the sample.

Sample time point, as interpreted from the label and publication: about 28 days (+/-7) after the second vaccine dose. Because spike-specific TCR depth and breadth did not differ between the two schedules, AZD1222 recipients who got a second dose at roughly 4 weeks were pooled with those who got a second dose at roughly 12 weeks. Vaccinee samples were obtained from the UK trials COV001 and COV002, which included a single-blind randomized controlled phase 2/3 trial of AZD1222 (ChAdOx1 nCoV-19) in healthy adults. For TCRbeta chain sequencing, PBMC samples from trial participants were taken at day 0 and at day 28 after the second dose. This sample was included in a study of T cell responses to AZD1222 COVID-19 vaccine (dated by TCRdb to the early 2020s). Concerning the study at large: TCR sequencing covered 233 trial participants: about 210 given two doses of AZD1222 and 26 given two doses of MenACWY control vaccine. Enrollment into the trials was organized by age into subgroups of 18-55, 56-69 and 70-plus years, and those subgroups contained roughly 150, 30 and 60 TCR-sequenced participants, respectively. Broader findings and caveats from the paper: Reportedly, close to half of the unique spike-specific TCRs recognized epitopes lying outside the regions that are mutated in the B.1.351 and B.1.1.7 variants. Most participants were white British and females outnumbered males, and the authors suggested that clonal diversity may have been underestimated. The vaccine-associated CD4 TCRs covered the entire spike protein, and the dominant responses fell in regions 160-218 and 743-854. The 56-69-year group was small, and its depth increase did not reach significance, likely because of low power. Conclusions about previously exposed vaccinees are limited because only five to seven AZD1222 recipients were SARS-CoV-2 seropositive at baseline. After two AZD1222 doses, spike-specific TCR breadth and depth were significantly higher than at day 0 and than in MenACWY recipients. Because no day 14 peak-response samples were available, the repertoires could be characterized only after the peak T cell response.

Spanning cysteine to phenylalanine, the CDR3 consists of 16 amino acids. Here the CDR3 DNA is all that survives: 48 bases in frame from base 1. For CDR1 and CDR2, the germline V gene lists MGHDK and SYGVNS. The V and J ends are trimmed by 3 bases and 7 bases, leaving 20 bases between them. The rearrangement joined TRBV25-1 to TRBJ2-3; the D segment might be TRBD1 or TRBD2, since each matches 5 bases. The sequenced sample was peripheral blood, obtained 28 days after the second AZD1222 dose. The origin of this receptor is an adult who received the AZD1222 COVID-19 vaccine. CDR3 loop: CASSELTWGGLHTQYF. The nucleotide sequence is TGTGCCAGCAGTGAGTTGACCTGGGGCGGGTTGCATACGCAGTATTTT.